A selection of T cell receptor beta chains follows, all from one sample in a study of PD-1 blockade in mismatch repair-deficient tumors. The method was immunoSEQ multiplex PCR; TCRdb's version includes in-frame clones alone and lacks a portion of them. The sample has approximately 120,000 clones; roughly nine tenths are singletons. Sample: peripheral blood, taken 44 weeks after starting pembrolizumab. The receptors stem from an adult with mismatch repair-deficient cancer. CDR3s include the opening cysteine and the closing phenylalanine or tryptophan. The D gene is left open where the match is weak. Clone size appears in some rows only: once, few, many, or a class for an expanded clone.

clone size	V gene	J gene	D gene	CDR3 DNA	CDR3 protein
.	TRBV19	TRBJ1-1	.	TGTGCCAGTAGTCCATCCAAGGACAGACAGAACACTGAAGCTTTCTTT	CASSPSKDRQNTEAFF
.	TRBV7-2	TRBJ2-1	TRBD2	TGTGCCAGCAGCCGCCGGACTAGCGGGAGTCTAGGGAACAATGAGCAGTTCTTC	CASSRRTSGSLGNNEQFF
.	TRBV4-2	TRBJ2-5	.	TGTGCCAGCAGCCAAGAACCGGGACTTCGAGAGACCCAGTACTTC	CASSQEPGLRETQYF
.	TRBV9	TRBJ2-2	.	TGTGCCAGCAGCGTAGTTACCACCGGGGAGCTGTTTTTT	CASSVVTTGELFF
once	TRBV4-3	TRBJ2-1	TRBD2	TGCGCCAGCAGCCAAGGGGGCGGGAGCCACAATGAGCAGTTCTTC	CASSQGGGSHNEQFF
.	TRBV12-5	TRBJ2-1	TRBD2	TGTGCTAGTGGTTTGGTACTAGCGGGAGACGCCAATGAGCAGTTCTTC	CASGLVLAGDANEQFF
many	TRBV11-1	TRBJ2-7	.	TGTGCCAGCAGCCCCGAGACAGGAGACTACGAGCAGTACTTC	CASSPETGDYEQYF
.	TRBV29-1	TRBJ2-7	.	TGCAGCGCCTCCGGTTCGGCCTACGAGCAGTACTTC	CSASGSAYEQYF
.	TRBV14	TRBJ2-3	.	TGTGCCAGCAGCCAAGTTGGGCATACGCAGTATTTT	CASSQVGHTQYF
.	TRBV27	TRBJ2-5	.	TGTGCCAGCAGTAGGGTAGGGTCGCAAGAGACCCAGTACTTC	CASSRVGSQETQYF